These 21 T cell receptor beta chains came from one sample sequenced in a study of regulatory T cells in long-lasting Graves disease (dated by TCRdb to the early 2020s). The library came from multiplex PCR. TCRdb shows the sequencer as Illumina HiSeq 4000. iRepertoire HTBI primers and Arm-PCR amplification of CDR3 regions were used to construct TCR beta libraries. TCRdb cleaned the public reads at Q25 with fastp, built clones with MiXCR and kept in-frame beta chains. Entries are consolidated by CDR3 protein sequence, retaining the most common genes and DNA. The sample has a few hundred thousand distinct CDR3 sequences on record, 10% to 15% of them singletons. The ten top clones hold approximately 17% of the sample. What the time point label conveys for this sample: newly diagnosed GD, antithyroid drugs for less than 3 months. For both TCR sequencing and RNA sequencing, RNA was extracted from PBMCs in TRIzol.

These data were also reused for a study on T cells in Graves' hyperthyroidism and ophthalmopathy.

This specimen consisted of peripheral blood mononuclear cells (PBMCs), obtained at new diagnosis, from a patient treated with antithyroid drugs. All receptors come from a woman between 18 and 29 years old with Graves disease. Donor details come from another sample of the same person, matched by shared clones.

This clonotype has only a few counts. This chain uses TRBV24-1 with TRBJ2-2; no clear D gene. With 9 bases removed from V and 0 bases from J, the gap between germline ends came to 7 bases. CDR3 length: 13 residues. The germline gives CDR1 KGHDR, CDR2 SFDVKD. CDR3: CATWAANTGELFF. The DNA for the CDR3 is TGTGCCACCTGGGCGGCGAACACCGGGGAGCTGTTTTTT.

This clonotype was counted between two and nine times. A much bigger clone sits one base away, suggesting this may be a read error. The V call is TRBV13, the J call TRBJ2-3; possibly TRBD2 for D (5 bases). V lost 1 base, J lost 0 bases, and 14 bases lay in between. CDR1 is PRHDT and CDR2 is FYEKMQ in the germline V gene (reference sequence). The CDR3 sequence is 17 residues long. The CDR3 is CASSLDGPAASTDTQYF. In DNA form, the CDR3 reads TGTGCCAGCAGCTTAGACGGACCAGCGGCTAGCACAGATACGCAGTATTTT.

This clonotype was seen a handful of times. The CDR3 sequence is CASSEQGHEPDTQYF. DNA for the CDR3: TGCGCCAGCAGCGAGCAGGGACACGAGCCTGATACGCAGTATTTT. V usage is TRBV5-1 and J usage is TRBJ2-3; a weak D match, TRBD1 (6 bases). V was trimmed by 4 bases and J by 6 bases, leaving 18 bases between them. Germline V lookup: CDR1 SGHRS, CDR2 YFSETQ. The CDR3 runs to 15 residues.

For this clonotype: Only one base separates this from a far larger clonotype, so it likely reflects a read error. The chain recombines TRBV6-5 with TRBJ2-7, with D unclear. The ends were cut back, 1 base at V and 6 bases at J, with 13 bases in the middle. The germline CDR1 and CDR2 sequences are MNHEY and SVGAGI. The length of the CDR3 is 14 residues. The CDR3 sequence is CASSYLEQSAEQYV. The CDR3 region has the DNA TGTGCCAGCAGTTACTTGGAGCAGTCCGCCGAGCAGTACGTC.

This sequence joins TRBV6-6 and TRBJ2-1; the D is unclear. The V end was cut by 0 bases, the J end by 4 bases, with 7 bases between. In germline, CDR1 is MNHNY, CDR2 SVGAGI (reference sequence). The CDR3 is made up of 14 amino acids. The CDR3 DNA follows: TGTGCCAGCAGTTACTCGATCGGTTACAATGAGCAGTTCTTC. Its translation is CASSYSIGYNEQFF.

The chain couples TRBV6-5 to TRBJ1-5; D ambiguous. Looked up from germline, CDR1 is MNHEY and CDR2 is SVGAGI. CDR3 length equals 16 residues. V was cut by 2 bases and J by 1 base, with 12 bases left in between. The CDR3 DNA sequence: TGTGCCAGCAGTTACAGTGGACCACAAAGCAATCAGCCCCAGCATTTT. As protein: CASSYSGPQSNQPQHF.

This clonotype was observed at least ten times. V and J are TRBV3-1 and TRBJ2-5, with a weak D call TRBD2 (5 bases). Germline CDR1 is LGHDT and CDR2 is YNNKEL (reference sequence). V dropped 0 bases and J dropped 1 base, with 6 bases sitting between them. CDR3 length: 14 amino acids. CDR3 bases: TGTGCCAGCAGCCAAGAGGACTTCCAAGAGACCCAGTACTTC. Translation gives CASSQEDFQETQYF.

This clonotype was seen many times. V usage is TRBV2 and J usage is TRBJ1-2; D may be TRBD1 (6 bases). V lost 4 bases and J 3 bases, leaving 12 bases between the germline ends. Germline lookup yields CDR1 SNHLY and CDR2 FYNNEI. This CDR3 is built from 14 residues. CDR3: CASSVGGADYGYTF. The CDR3 coding sequence is TGTGCCAGCAGTGTAGGGGGGGCGGACTATGGCTACACCTTC.

The genes are TRBV30 and TRBJ1-2, with D unresolved. The V gene's germline CDR1 is GTSNPN and CDR2 SVGIG (reference sequence). The CDR3 is 11 amino acids. The germline V and J ends were trimmed by 3 bases and 6 bases, with 8 bases remaining between them. CDR3 nucleotides: TGTGCCTGGAGACCCGGGAATGGCTACACCTTC. This gives the protein CAWRPGNGYTF.

This clonotype was seen repeatedly, ten times or more. The rearrangement uses TRBV7-9 and TRBJ2-6, with no clear D. The V and J ends lost 0 bases and 2 bases respectively, with 5 bases between them. The CDR3 extends over 15 amino acids. The germline V gene encodes CDR1 SEHNR and CDR2 FQNEAQ (reference sequence). CDR3 residues: CASSLAGAGANVLTF. The CDR3 DNA reads as TGTGCCAGCAGCTTAGCGGGCGCTGGGGCCAACGTCCTGACTTTC.

This clonotype was seen at least ten times. This sequence joins TRBV12-3 or TRBV12-4 and TRBJ2-1; no reliable D call. The CDR3 spans 14 residues. V was pared by 3 bases and J by 0 bases, with 6 bases between. The CDR3 DNA reads TGTGCCAGCAGTTTCACGGACTCCTACAATGAGCAGTTCTTC. It codes for CASSFTDSYNEQFF.

This clonotype was observed many times. The rearrangement links TRBV20-1 to TRBJ2-7, with TRBD2 as a possible D gene (5 bases). The CDR3 extends over 14 amino acids. From germline, CDR1 is DFQATT and CDR2 SNEGSKA (reference sequence). Trimming took off 2 bases at V and 3 bases at J, with 14 bases between the two ends. CDR3: CSARSDGNSYEQYF. The CDR3 bases are TGCAGTGCTAGAAGTGACGGGAACAGCTACGAGCAGTACTTC.

This clonotype came up many times. The chain has TRBV27 and TRBJ1-5, with TRBD1 identical over 7 bases. This CDR3 is built from 15 residues. Looked up from germline, CDR1 is MNHEY and CDR2 is SMNVEV (reference sequence). After removal of 6 bases from V and 1 base from J, the junction contained 6 bases not matched to a gene. CDR3 DNA sequence: TGTGCCAGCAGACCAGGGGGGGGGAGCAATCAGCCCCAGCATTTT. This encodes CASRPGGGSNQPQHF.

The chain links TRBV14 to TRBJ2-2; 11 bases agree with TRBD1. J gave up 7 bases and V 7 bases, and 5 bases lay outside the gene matches. Per germline, CDR1 SGHDN and CDR2 FVKESK. This CDR3 has 14 residues. The CDR3 region is CASMMGQGVGELFF. CDR3 DNA sequence: TGTGCCAGCATGATGGGACAGGGGGTCGGGGAGCTGTTTTTT.

The V and J genes are TRBV6-5 and TRBJ2-1, with 7 bases lining up with TRBD1. The germline gives CDR1 MNHEY, CDR2 SVGAGI. Trimming removed 4 bases from V and 7 bases from J; junction bases left unmatched: 1. CDR3 size: 12 residues. CDR3 coding DNA: TGTGCCAGCAGTTGGACAGGTAATGAGCAGTTCTTC. It translates to CASSWTGNEQFF.

There are a few counts of this clonotype. This rearrangement joins TRBV5-8 to TRBJ2-6; 10 bases agree with TRBD2. The CDR3 covers 18 residues. Trimming removed 2 bases from V and 3 bases from J; junction bases left unmatched: 8. CDR1 is SGHTS, CDR2 YDEGEE, per germline. The CDR3 loop is CASSFLLAGFFGANVLTF. The CDR3 nucleotides are TGTGCCAGCAGCTTTTTACTAGCGGGATTTTTTGGGGCCAACGTCCTGACTTTC. Combining the CDR3 with reference TRBV5-8 and TRBJ2-6 gives the whole variable domain EAGVTQSPTHLIKTRGQQATLRCSPISGHTSVYWYQQALGLGLQFLLWYDEGEERNRGNFPPRFSGRQFPNYSSELNVNALELEDSALYLCASSFLLAGFFGANVLTFGAGSRLTVL.

This clonotype was picked up a small number of times. The rearrangement joins TRBV12-3 or TRBV12-4 to TRBJ2-1, with D possibly matching TRBD2 (5 bases). The J call may be in error: the DNA end matches TRBJ2-5 better. The CDR3 runs to 14 residues. The CDR3 nucleotides read TGTGCCAGCAGTTCCCTACACGGGGTTGGGACCCAGTACTTC. It specifies CASSSLHGVGTQYF.

This clonotype was picked up many times. DNA of the CDR3: TGTGCCAGCAGGCCTGACGGGACACCTAGGAGAAGGGGCTACACCTTC. Amino acids: CASRPDGTPRRRGYTF. The rearrangement joins TRBV2 to TRBJ1-2; tentatively, D is TRBD1 (6 bases). Germline V gene sequence: CDR1 SNHLY, CDR2 FYNNEI. V lost 6 bases to trimming and J lost 8 bases, with 25 bases between them. CDR3 length: 16 residues. The full variable domain, with the rest looked up from reference TRBV2 and TRBJ1-2, is EPEVTQTPSHQVTQMGQEVILRCVPISNHLYFYWYRQILGQKVEFLVSFYNNEISEKSEIFDDQFSVERPDGSNFTLKIRSTKLEDSAMYFCASRPDGTPRRRGYTFGSGTRLTVV.

This clonotype was detected many times. The chain links TRBV15 to TRBJ1-5; 8 bases map to TRBD1. The CDR3 spans 16 residues. From germline, CDR1 is LNHNV and CDR2 YYDKDF (reference sequence). V lost 5 bases to trimming and J lost 3 bases; unmatched junction nucleotides: 9. The CDR3 spells CATSPGQGGNNQPQHF. CDR3 nucleotide sequence: TGTGCCACCAGCCCCGGACAGGGAGGAAACAATCAGCCCCAGCATTTT.

This chain connects TRBV5-8 to TRBJ2-1; D perhaps matches TRBD1 (6 bases). The CDR3 runs 15 residues. CDR1 SGHTS and CDR2 YDEGEE come from the germline V gene. V shed 4 bases and J shed 6 bases, with 17 bases lying between them. The CDR3 loop reads CASSNRNWGPNEQFF. CDR3 nucleotide sequence: TGTGCCAGCAGCAACCGTAATTGGGGGCCCAATGAGCAGTTCTTC. Full variable domain (remainder filled in from reference TRBV5-8 and TRBJ2-1): EAGVTQSPTHLIKTRGQQATLRCSPISGHTSVYWYQQALGLGLQFLLWYDEGEERNRGNFPPRFSGRQFPNYSSELNVNALELEDSALYLCASSNRNWGPNEQFFGPGTRLTVL.

This clonotype was seen at least ten times. This chain connects TRBV2 to TRBJ2-7; 8 bases line up with TRBD2. Per the germline V gene, CDR1 is SNHLY and CDR2 is FYNNEI. The CDR3 covers 15 residues. V was clipped by 5 bases and J by 0 bases; unmatched bases: 6. CDR3: CASSPSGSISYEQYF. CDR3 sequence (DNA): TGTGCCAGCAGTCCGAGCGGGAGTATCTCCTACGAGCAGTACTTC.